The clone carrying this T cell receptor beta chain appeared once. Its antigen remains unknown. Germline V gives CDR1 SGHTA, CDR2 FQGNSA. The V segment lost 6 bases and the J segment 5 bases; nucleotides outside the gene matches: 12. CDR3 length: 15 residues. Amplification used 60 Vbeta primers and 13 Jbeta primers. The protocol was immunoSEQ multiplex PCR, while the TCRdb copy is restricted to in-frame clones and leaves out a portion. The table shows approximately 190,000 clones, with around 80% occurring only once. This record comes from a study of cytomegalovirus exposure and HLA in healthy donors. Study-level findings and limits: Later analysis showed TCR association rates varying by HLA locus, highest for DRB1 and lowest for HLA-C.

The TCR comes from a woman aged 18-29 years in good health and CMV-seronegative. This chain uses TRBV7-2 with TRBJ2-5; TRBD1 matches at 7 bases. Source material: PBMCs. DNA of the CDR3: TGTGCCAGCAGTCGAGGGGCAGGGGGAAGGGAGACCCAGTACTTC. Its translation: CASSRGAGGRETQYF.